The 27 T cell receptor beta chains in this list originate from one sample, sequenced in a study of PD-1 blockade in classical Hodgkin lymphoma. The time point: cycle 4 day 1 (C4D1), after 6 weeks of nivolumab. Every single patient, without exception, relapsed after autologous stem cell transplantation, and brentuximab vedotin exposure varied. The protocol was immunoSEQ multiplex PCR, while the TCRdb copy is restricted to in-frame clones and leaves out a portion. The sample lists tens of thousands of clones, around 90% seen once, with roughly 8.7% in the top ten. Sequences were derived from peripheral blood mononuclear cells (PBMCs), sampled before the fourth cycle of nivolumab. These receptors were taken from a human donor with classical Hodgkin lymphoma.

CDR3 in amino acids: CASRRRWGTRRIETQYF. As DNA, the CDR3 is TGTGCCAGCAGGCGACGGTGGGGGACTAGAAGAATCGAGACCCAGTACTTC. The rearrangement joins TRBV2 to TRBJ2-5; 8 nucleotides match TRBD2. CDR1 is SNHLY and CDR2 is FYNNEI in the germline V gene. CDR3 size: 17 residues. The junction had 17 bases not matched to a gene; V was cut back by 6 bases and J by 5 bases.

The rearrangement uses TRBV21-1 and TRBJ1-1; no check of the table's D call, TRBD1, against the DNA was made. TRBV21-1 is termed a pseudogene. The CDR3 loop spans 17 amino acids. CDR3: CASKPIRFRGRGTEAFF. Here the CDR3 DNA reads TGTGCCAGCAAACCTATCAGATTCAGGGGCCGGGGCACTGAAGCTTTCTTT.

The rearrangement uses TRBV6-6 and TRBJ2-7; D gene unclear. Germline V gene data show CDR1 as MNHNY and CDR2 as SVGAGI (reference sequence). The CDR3 extends over 13 amino acids. Trimming cost V 8 bases and J 4 bases, with 15 bases left between them. The DNA of the CDR3 is TGTGCCAGCGGCCCAGGACCTCCGTACGAGCAGTACTTC. Protein product: CASGPGPPYEQYF.

V and J are TRBV6-6 and TRBJ2-7; 8 bases fit TRBD2. This CDR3 comprises 16 residues. The germline V gene has CDR1 MNHNY and CDR2 SVGAGI (reference sequence). V shed 4 bases, J shed 7 bases, and the junction held 15 bases outside the gene matches. CDR3 DNA: TGTGCCAGCAGTTTACTAGCGGAAGGGCTCTCCTCGGAGCAGTACTTC. As protein: CASSLLAEGLSSEQYF.

The CDR3 DNA sequence: TGTGCCAGCATCATTCCCGGATTCGCGGGGGGGACTAGCACAGATACGCAGTATTTT. It yields the protein CASIIPGFAGGTSTDTQYF. V is TRBV27 and J is TRBJ2-3; 9 nucleotides agree with TRBD2. This CDR3 has 19 residues. J lost 0 bases, V lost 7 bases, and 17 bases had no gene match. Germline V gene data show CDR1 as MNHEY and CDR2 as SMNVEV (reference sequence).

This clone was seen a single time. The chain couples TRBV5-1 to TRBJ1-4, with D maybe TRBD1 (5 bases). Germline assignment: CDR1 SGHRS and CDR2 YFSETQ. The V and J ends lost 0 bases and 5 bases respectively, with 14 bases between them. The CDR3 runs to 16 residues. CDR3 sequence reads: CASSLAKGGGNEKLFF. The CDR3 coding sequence is TGCGCCAGCAGCTTGGCAAAGGGCGGGGGAAATGAAAAACTGTTTTTT. Together with reference TRBV5-1 and TRBJ1-4, the CDR3 gives the full variable domain: KAGVTQTPRYLIKTRGQQVTLSCSPISGHRSVSWYQQTPGQGLQFLFEYFSETQRNKGNFPGRFSGRQFSNSRSEMNVSTLELGDSALYLCASSLAKGGGNEKLFFGSGTQLSVL.

Concerning this clone: This specimen includes other DNA sequences encoding the same CDR3. V and J are TRBV28 and TRBJ1-2; unclear D gene. Trimming stripped 6 bases from V and 2 bases from J, with 4 bases between. The CDR3 totals 11 residues. The germline CDR1 and CDR2 sequences are MDHEN and SYDVKM. This CDR3 reads CASRLNYGYTF. The CDR3 region has the DNA TGTGCCAGCAGACTAAACTATGGCTACACCTTC.

The chain combines TRBV2 with TRBJ1-1, with TRBD1 identical over 11 bases. V gave up 7 bases and J gave up 4 bases; unmatched junction bases: 14. Germline CDR1 is SNHLY and CDR2 is FYNNEI. The CDR3 has 17 amino acids. CDR3 DNA sequence: TGTGCCAGCATCTATGGCGCCGGGACAGGGGGTATCACTGAAGCTTTCTTT. It encodes CASIYGAGTGGITEAFF.

The rearrangement joins TRBV27 to TRBJ1-5, with 9 positions matching TRBD1. The J segment lost 7 bases and the V segment lost 4 bases, leaving 5 bases of the junction unmatched. Germline CDR1 is MNHEY and CDR2 is SMNVEV (reference sequence). The CDR3 spans 14 residues. For the CDR3, the DNA is TGTGCCAGCAGTTACACAGGGGGCGGCCAGCCCCAGCATTTT. Encoded protein: CASSYTGGGQPQHF.

The rearrangement uses TRBV10-3 and TRBJ2-7, with D possibly matching TRBD1 (6 bases). This CDR3 spans 13 amino acids. CDR1 is ENHRY and CDR2 is SYGVKD in the germline V gene. The V end was cut by 4 bases, the J end by 3 bases, with 10 bases between. CDR3 loop: CAISVRQDYEQYF. CDR3 in DNA: TGTGCCATCAGTGTACGACAGGACTACGAGCAGTACTTC.

The chain has TRBV19 and TRBJ1-1; D gene unclear. The CDR3 loop spans 15 amino acids. Germline V gene lookup returns CDR1 LNHDA and CDR2 SQIVND (reference sequence). Trimming pared 3 bases from V and 1 base from J, leaving 12 bases between. CDR3 nucleotides: TGTGCCAGTAGTATGAGTTACTGGGGGAACACTGAAGCTTTCTTT. Translated: CASSMSYWGNTEAFF.

Concerning this clone: The sample holds other DNA sequences that translate to the same CDR3. V is TRBV5-1 and J is TRBJ1-1; TRBD1 aligns across 8 bases. Germline CDR1 reads SGHRS; CDR2 reads YFSETQ. V dropped 5 bases and J dropped 2; count of bases not matched to a gene: 5. The CDR3 runs to 14 residues. CDR3 loop: CASRQGTGNTEAFF. In DNA, the CDR3 is TGCGCCAGCAGGCAGGGGACAGGTAACACTGAAGCTTTCTTT. The full variable domain, in which reference TRBV5-1 and TRBJ1-1 provide the parts outside the CDR3, is KAGVTQTPRYLIKTRGQQVTLSCSPISGHRSVSWYQQTPGQGLQFLFEYFSETQRNKGNFPGRFSGRQFSNSRSEMNVSTLELGDSALYLCASRQGTGNTEAFFGQGTRLTVV.

The rearrangement uses TRBV6-6 and TRBJ2-7; either TRBD1 or TRBD2 may supply D (6 bases each). The CDR3 has 16 residues. Trimming took off 4 bases at V and 2 bases at J, with 18 bases between the two ends. Looked up from germline, CDR1 is MNHNY and CDR2 is SVGAGI (reference sequence). As DNA, the CDR3 is TGTGCCAGCAGTTTAGGGGGGACTGACTTCCCCTACGAGCAGTACTTC. The encoded protein is CASSLGGTDFPYEQYF.

The chain carries TRBV29-1 and TRBJ2-6; no clear D. V was clipped by 4 bases and J by 0 bases, with 7 bases between them. Germline-derived CDR1 and CDR2 are SQVTM and ANQGSEA. The CDR3 contains 14 residues. The DNA for the CDR3 is TGCAGCGTTGTCCTCCTCTCTGGGGCCAACGTCCTGACTTTC. Amino acid sequence: CSVVLLSGANVLTF. The full variable domain, completed using reference TRBV29-1 and TRBJ2-6, is SAVISQKPSRDICQRGTSLTIQCQVDSQVTMMFWYRQQPGQSLTLIATANQGSEATYESGFVIDKFPISRPNLTFSTLTVSNMSPEDSSIYLCSVVLLSGANVLTFGAGSRLTVL.

The chain combines TRBV15 with TRBJ1-5; D unresolved. The ends were cut back, 3 bases at V and 4 bases at J, with 13 bases in the middle. Germline values: CDR1 LNHNV, CDR2 YYDKDF (reference sequence). CDR3 size: 15 residues. The CDR3 loop reads CATSSERGPNQPQHF. Written as DNA, the CDR3 is TGTGCCACCAGCAGCGAACGAGGGCCAAATCAGCCCCAGCATTTT.

The J gene is TRBJ1-1, the V gene TRBV5-1, with D possibly being TRBD1 (6 bases). CDR1 and CDR2 (germline): SGHRS, YFSETQ. V dropped 3 bases and J dropped 1 base, with 10 bases sitting between them. The CDR3 totals 14 residues. In DNA form, the CDR3 reads TGCGCCAGCAGCTCAGGACAGCCGAACACTGAAGCTTTCTTT. Its protein product is CASSSGQPNTEAFF.

The chain combines TRBV5-1 with TRBJ1-1, with D unresolved. The CDR3 sequence is 13 residues long. With 1 base removed from V and 0 bases from J, the gap between germline ends came to 4 bases. Germline V CDR1 and CDR2: SGHRS, YFSETQ. The CDR3 coding sequence is TGCGCCAGCAGCTTGTATGTGAACACTGAAGCTTTCTTT. Translation: CASSLYVNTEAFF.

This clone was seen once. V and J are TRBV9 and TRBJ2-3; possibly TRBD1 or TRBD2 for D (6 bases each). Germline V lookup: CDR1 SGDLS, CDR2 YYNGEE. Trimming left V 2 bases short and J 6 bases short, with 13 bases between. The CDR3 has 14 residues. The CDR3, as DNA: TGTGCCAGCAGCGTGGTGGGGGGCCTGGATACGCAGTATTTT. It is translated as CASSVVGGLDTQYF.

This chain uses TRBV7-8 with TRBJ2-3; D is perhaps TRBD2 (5 bases). This CDR3 has 15 amino acids. V was trimmed by 1 base and J by 3 bases, leaving 11 bases between them. Germline CDR1 is SGHVS and CDR2 is FQNEAQ. The CDR3 region is CASSLGESGTDTQYF. The CDR3 DNA follows: TGTGCCAGCAGCTTAGGGGAGTCGGGGACAGATACGCAGTATTTT. Full variable domain (rest looked up from reference TRBV7-8 and TRBJ2-3): GAGVSQSPRYKVAKRGQDVALRCDPISGHVSLFWYQQALGQGPEFLTYFQNEAQLDKSGLPSDRFFAERPEGSVSTLKIQRTQQEDSAVYLCASSLGESGTDTQYFGPGTRLTVL.

The chain uses TRBV5-1 and TRBJ1-2; TRBD1 agrees at 7 bases. In germline, CDR1 is SGHRS, CDR2 YFSETQ. The junction had 4 bases not matched to a gene; V was cut back by 4 bases and J by 4 bases. The CDR3 has 13 residues. The CDR3 coding sequence is TGCGCCAGCAGCAGGGACAGTTCCTATGGCTACACCTTC. As protein: CASSRDSSYGYTF. Variable domain in full (rest from reference TRBV5-1 and TRBJ1-2): KAGVTQTPRYLIKTRGQQVTLSCSPISGHRSVSWYQQTPGQGLQFLFEYFSETQRNKGNFPGRFSGRQFSNSRSEMNVSTLELGDSALYLCASSRDSSYGYTFGSGTRLTVV.

This clone was detected once. The chain couples TRBV18 to TRBJ1-3, with unresolved D. The germline CDR1 and CDR2 sequences are KGHSH and LQKENI. Trimming took off 2 bases at V and 4 bases at J, with 18 bases between the two ends. The length of the CDR3 is 17 residues. The CDR3 spells CASSPLGRIQLGNTIYF. The CDR3, as DNA: TGTGCCAGCTCACCATTGGGGAGGATCCAATTAGGAAACACCATATATTTT.

The chain uses TRBV28 and TRBJ1-2, with 7 bases fitting TRBD1. The length of the CDR3 is 16 residues. V dropped 6 bases and J dropped 0; count of bases not matched to a gene: 10. The V gene's germline CDR1 is MDHEN and CDR2 SYDVKM. CDR3 amino acids: CASRPTGVGPNYGYTF. CDR3 DNA: TGTGCCAGCAGGCCTACAGGGGTTGGCCCTAACTATGGCTACACCTTC.

The V and J genes are TRBV5-1 and TRBJ2-7; D gene ambiguous. The CDR3 contains 14 residues. Germline assignment: CDR1 SGHRS and CDR2 YFSETQ. The V gene lost 1 base and the J gene lost 1 base, with 9 bases spanning the gap. CDR3 sequence: CASSLMTGSYEQYF. The CDR3 DNA sequence: TGCGCCAGCAGCTTGATGACCGGGTCCTACGAGCAGTACTTC.

The chain couples TRBV19 to TRBJ2-2; TRBD1 might be the D (6 bases). This CDR3 region has 14 residues. V lost 7 bases, J lost 2 bases, and 11 bases lay in between. Germline V CDR1 and CDR2: LNHDA, SQIVND (reference sequence). This CDR3 reads CASNRVGNTGELFF. The CDR3 DNA reads as TGTGCCAGTAACAGGGTTGGTAACACCGGGGAGCTGTTTTTT.

The V and J genes are TRBV6-1 and TRBJ2-3, with D possibly matching TRBD1 (6 bases). The germline gives CDR1 MNHNS, CDR2 SASEGT. Trimming pared 0 bases from V and 5 bases from J, leaving 15 bases between. The CDR3 totals 16 residues. The chain's CDR3 is CASSEAIWGQKDTQYF. The CDR3 nucleotides are TGTGCCAGCAGTGAAGCCATATGGGGGCAGAAAGATACGCAGTATTTT.

The rearrangement links TRBV10-1 to TRBJ1-5; D is undetermined. The V end was cut by 2 bases, the J end by 11 bases, with 10 bases between. The length of the CDR3 is 12 residues. The germline V gene encodes CDR1 WNHNN and CDR2 SYGVQD (reference sequence). The CDR3 DNA reads TGCGCCAGCAGTGAGCCTTCCGGGGCCCAGCATTTT. Translated: CASSEPSGAQHF.

The chain recombines TRBV5-1 with TRBJ2-3; no clear D. This CDR3 spans 12 amino acids. V gave up 0 bases and J gave up 11 bases, with 10 bases separating them. Germline CDR1 SGHRS, CDR2 YFSETQ. The CDR3: CASSLEGYGQYF. CDR3 coding DNA: TGCGCCAGCAGCTTGGAAGGGTATGGGCAGTATTTT. The complete variable domain, with remaining parts taken from reference TRBV5-1 and TRBJ2-3, reads KAGVTQTPRYLIKTRGQQVTLSCSPISGHRSVSWYQQTPGQGLQFLFEYFSETQRNKGNFPGRFSGRQFSNSRSEMNVSTLELGDSALYLCASSLEGYGQYFGPGTRLTVL.